This TCR beta chain was identified during a study of shared clonotypes between healthy human individuals. Study information: Participating donors consisted of two women and three men aged 18 to 49. General study results and limits: Generation probability values for non-shared clonotypes were lower than those for clonotypes shared by all four donors.

The table came from immunoSEQ multiplex PCR; TCRdb's copy has only in-frame clones and leaves some out. The sample includes over 2 million clones, approximately 95% of them seen just once. The CDR3 runs to 15 residues. Deletions cut 0 bases from V and 4 bases from J, with 14 bases between. Germline CDR1 SGDLS, CDR2 YYNGEE. On this clone: Its specificity is not known. Within the sample, other DNA sequences also encode this same CDR3.

Naive CD8 cells lacked CD45RO and underwent positive selection for CCR7, leaving out terminally differentiated effector memory CD45RA+ cells. The chain uses TRBV9 and TRBJ2-7; D possibly uses TRBD1 or TRBD2 (5 bases each). The sample comprised naive CD8+ T cells sorted from blood. The source is a man in his late teens or twenties in good health. The CDR3 nucleotides read TGTGCCAGCAGCGTAGACGGGACGGATCTTTACGAGCAGTACTTC. Amino acid sequence: CASSVDGTDLYEQYF.